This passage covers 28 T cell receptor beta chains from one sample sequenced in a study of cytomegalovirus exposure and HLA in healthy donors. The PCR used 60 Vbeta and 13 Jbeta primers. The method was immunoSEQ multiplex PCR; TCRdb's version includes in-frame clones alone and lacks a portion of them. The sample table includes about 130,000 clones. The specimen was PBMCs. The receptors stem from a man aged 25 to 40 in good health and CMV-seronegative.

As DNA, the CDR3 is TGTGCCAGCAGTGAAGCGCTAGGCGGTTTTTACAATGAGCAGTTCTTC. This translates into CASSEALGGFYNEQFF. V usage is TRBV2 and J usage is TRBJ2-1; D is unclear. Germline V gene sequence: CDR1 SNHLY, CDR2 FYNNEI. Trimming removed 0 bases from V and 4 bases from J, with 13 bases in between. The CDR3 has 16 amino acids.

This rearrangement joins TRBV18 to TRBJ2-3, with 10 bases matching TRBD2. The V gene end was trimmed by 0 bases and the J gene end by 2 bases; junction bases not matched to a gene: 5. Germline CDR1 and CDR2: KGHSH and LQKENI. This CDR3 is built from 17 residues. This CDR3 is CASSPPGLAGVTDTQYF. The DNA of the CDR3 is TGTGCCAGCTCACCACCAGGCCTAGCGGGGGTCACAGATACGCAGTATTTT.

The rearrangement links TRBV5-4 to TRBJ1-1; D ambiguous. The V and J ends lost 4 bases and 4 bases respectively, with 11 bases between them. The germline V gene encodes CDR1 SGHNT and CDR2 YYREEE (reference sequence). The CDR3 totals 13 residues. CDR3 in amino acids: CASSLDKVTEAFF. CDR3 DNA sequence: TGTGCCAGCAGCCTTGACAAGGTCACTGAAGCTTTCTTT.

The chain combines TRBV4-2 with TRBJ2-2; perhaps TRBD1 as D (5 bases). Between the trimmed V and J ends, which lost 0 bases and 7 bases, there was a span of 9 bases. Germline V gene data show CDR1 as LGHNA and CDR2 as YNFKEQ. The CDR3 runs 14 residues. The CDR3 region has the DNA TGTGCCAGCAGCCAAGAGCAGGGAATCGGGGAGCTGTTTTTT. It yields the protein CASSQEQGIGELFF.

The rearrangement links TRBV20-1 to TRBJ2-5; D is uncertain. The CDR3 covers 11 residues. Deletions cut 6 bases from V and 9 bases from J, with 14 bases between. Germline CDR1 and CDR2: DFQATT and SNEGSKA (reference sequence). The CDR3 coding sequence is TGCAGTGCAGCAGAGGAGATGGCCCAGTACTTC. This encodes CSAAEEMAQYF.

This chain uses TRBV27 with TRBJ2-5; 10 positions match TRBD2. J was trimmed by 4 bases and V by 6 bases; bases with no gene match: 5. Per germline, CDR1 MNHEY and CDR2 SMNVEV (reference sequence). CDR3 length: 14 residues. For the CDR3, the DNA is TGTGCCAGCAGCCTCAAGCGGGAGGGAGAGACCCAGTACTTC. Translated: CASSLKREGETQYF.

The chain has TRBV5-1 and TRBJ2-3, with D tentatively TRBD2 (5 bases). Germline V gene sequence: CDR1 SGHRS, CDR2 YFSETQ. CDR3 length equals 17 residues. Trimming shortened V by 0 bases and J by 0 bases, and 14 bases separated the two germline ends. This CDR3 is CASSLVPRAASTDTQYF. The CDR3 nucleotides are TGCGCCAGCAGCTTGGTTCCGAGAGCGGCAAGCACAGATACGCAGTATTTT.

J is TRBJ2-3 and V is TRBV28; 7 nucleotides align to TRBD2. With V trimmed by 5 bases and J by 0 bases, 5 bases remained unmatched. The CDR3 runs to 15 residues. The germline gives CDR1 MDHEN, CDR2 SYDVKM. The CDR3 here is CASSPAGASTDTQYF. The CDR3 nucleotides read TGTGCCAGCAGTCCGGCGGGAGCTAGCACAGATACGCAGTATTTT.

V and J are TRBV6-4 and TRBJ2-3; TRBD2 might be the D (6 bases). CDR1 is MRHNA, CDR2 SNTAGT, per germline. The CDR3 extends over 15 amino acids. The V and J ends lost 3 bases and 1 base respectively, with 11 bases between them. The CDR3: CASSEEGGGTDTQYF. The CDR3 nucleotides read TGTGCCAGCAGTGAAGAGGGAGGAGGCACAGATACGCAGTATTTT.

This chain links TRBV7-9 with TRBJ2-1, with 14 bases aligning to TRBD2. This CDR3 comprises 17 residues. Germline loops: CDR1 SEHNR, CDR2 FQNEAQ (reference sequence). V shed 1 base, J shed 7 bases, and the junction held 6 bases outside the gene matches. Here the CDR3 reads CASSLGLAGGPSNEQFF. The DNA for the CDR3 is TGTGCCAGCAGCTTAGGACTAGCGGGAGGGCCCTCGAATGAGCAGTTCTTC.

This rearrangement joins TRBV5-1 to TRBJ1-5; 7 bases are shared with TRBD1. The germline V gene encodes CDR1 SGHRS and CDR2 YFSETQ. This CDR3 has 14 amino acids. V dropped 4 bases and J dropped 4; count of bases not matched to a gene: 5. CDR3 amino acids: CASSAGTANQPQHF. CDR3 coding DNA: TGCGCCAGCAGCGCCGGGACAGCTAATCAGCCCCAGCATTTT.

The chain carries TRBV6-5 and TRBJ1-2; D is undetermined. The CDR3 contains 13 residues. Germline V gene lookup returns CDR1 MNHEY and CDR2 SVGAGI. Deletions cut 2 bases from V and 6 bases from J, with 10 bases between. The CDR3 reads CASSYARSNGYTF. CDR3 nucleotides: TGTGCCAGCAGTTACGCGAGATCAAATGGCTACACCTTC.

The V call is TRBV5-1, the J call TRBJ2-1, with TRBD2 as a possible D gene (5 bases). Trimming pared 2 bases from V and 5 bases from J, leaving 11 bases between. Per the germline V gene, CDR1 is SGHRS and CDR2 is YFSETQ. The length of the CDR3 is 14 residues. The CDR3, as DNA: TGCGCCAGCAGCTTCGGACTCCTAGACAATGAGCAGTTCTTC. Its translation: CASSFGLLDNEQFF.

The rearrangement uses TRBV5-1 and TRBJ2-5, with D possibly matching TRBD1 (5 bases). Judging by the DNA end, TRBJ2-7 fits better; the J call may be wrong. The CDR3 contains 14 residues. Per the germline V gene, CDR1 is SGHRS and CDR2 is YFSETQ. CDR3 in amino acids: CASRLEQGSYEQYF. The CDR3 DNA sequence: TGCGCCAGCAGACTGGAGCAGGGATCCTACGAGCAGTACTTC.

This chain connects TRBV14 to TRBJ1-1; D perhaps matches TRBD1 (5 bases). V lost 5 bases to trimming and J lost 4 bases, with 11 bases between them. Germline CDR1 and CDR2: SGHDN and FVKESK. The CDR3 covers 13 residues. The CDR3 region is CASSEQVTTEAFF. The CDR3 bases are TGTGCCAGCAGCGAACAGGTGACCACTGAAGCTTTCTTT.

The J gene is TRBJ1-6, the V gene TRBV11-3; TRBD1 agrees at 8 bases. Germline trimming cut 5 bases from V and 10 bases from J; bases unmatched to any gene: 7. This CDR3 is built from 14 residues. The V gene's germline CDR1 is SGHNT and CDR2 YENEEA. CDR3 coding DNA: TGTGCCAGCAGCCAAAGACAGGGGAGGTCACCCCTCCACTTT. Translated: CASSQRQGRSPLHF. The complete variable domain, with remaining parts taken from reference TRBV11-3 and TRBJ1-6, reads EAGVVQSPRYKIIEKKQPVAFWCNPISGHNTLYWYLQNLGQGPELLIRYENEEAVDDSQLPKDRFSAERLKGVDSTLKIQPAELGDSAVYLCASSQRQGRSPLHFGNGTRLTVT.

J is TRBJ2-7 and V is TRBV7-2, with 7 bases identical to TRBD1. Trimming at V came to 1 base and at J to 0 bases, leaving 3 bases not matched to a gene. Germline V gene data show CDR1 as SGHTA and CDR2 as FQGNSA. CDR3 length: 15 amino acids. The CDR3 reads CASSLVRGPSYEQYF. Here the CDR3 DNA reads TGTGCCAGCAGCTTAGTAAGGGGGCCCTCCTACGAGCAGTACTTC.

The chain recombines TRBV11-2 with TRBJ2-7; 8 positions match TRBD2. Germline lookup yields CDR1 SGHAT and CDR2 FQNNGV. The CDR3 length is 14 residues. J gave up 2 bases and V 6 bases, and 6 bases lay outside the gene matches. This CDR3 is CASSPTSGAYEQYF. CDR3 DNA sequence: TGTGCCAGCAGTCCCACTAGCGGAGCCTACGAGCAGTACTTC.

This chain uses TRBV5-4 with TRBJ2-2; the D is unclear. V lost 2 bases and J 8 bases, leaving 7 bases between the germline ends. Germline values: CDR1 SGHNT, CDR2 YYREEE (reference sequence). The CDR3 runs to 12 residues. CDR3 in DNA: TGTGCCAGCAGCTTTCCCCTTGGGGAGCTGTTTTTT. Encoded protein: CASSFPLGELFF.

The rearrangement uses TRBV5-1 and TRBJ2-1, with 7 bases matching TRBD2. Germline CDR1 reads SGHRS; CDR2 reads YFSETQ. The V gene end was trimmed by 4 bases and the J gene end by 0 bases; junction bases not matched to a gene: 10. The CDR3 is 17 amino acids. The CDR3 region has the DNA TGCGCCAGCAGCCTTTTCTCTAGCGGTCTCTCCTACAATGAGCAGTTCTTC. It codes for CASSLFSSGLSYNEQFF.

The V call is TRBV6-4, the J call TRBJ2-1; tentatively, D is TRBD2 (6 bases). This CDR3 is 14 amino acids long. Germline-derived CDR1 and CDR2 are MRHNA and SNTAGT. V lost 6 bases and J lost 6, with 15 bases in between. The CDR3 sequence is CASRGEAWSNEQFF. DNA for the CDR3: TGTGCCAGCAGGGGGGAGGCTTGGAGCAATGAGCAGTTCTTC.

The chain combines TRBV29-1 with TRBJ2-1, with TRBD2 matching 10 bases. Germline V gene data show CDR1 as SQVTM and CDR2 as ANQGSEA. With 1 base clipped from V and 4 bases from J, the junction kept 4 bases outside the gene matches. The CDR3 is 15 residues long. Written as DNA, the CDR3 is TGCAGCGTTGAAGGTAGCGGGAGGACTTACAATGAGCAGTTCTTC. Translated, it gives CSVEGSGRTYNEQFF.

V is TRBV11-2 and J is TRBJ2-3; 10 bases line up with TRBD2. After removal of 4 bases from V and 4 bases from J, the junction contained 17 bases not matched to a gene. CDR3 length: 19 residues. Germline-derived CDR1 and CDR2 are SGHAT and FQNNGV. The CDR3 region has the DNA TGTGCCAGCAGCTCCTTCACATCGAAGAGCGGGAGGGCCCCAGATACGCAGTATTTT. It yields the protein CASSSFTSKSGRAPDTQYF.

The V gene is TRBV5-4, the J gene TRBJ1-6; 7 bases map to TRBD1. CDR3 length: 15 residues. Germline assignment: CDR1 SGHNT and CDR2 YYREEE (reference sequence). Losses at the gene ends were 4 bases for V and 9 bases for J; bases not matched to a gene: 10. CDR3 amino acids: CASSPFPGQSSPLHF. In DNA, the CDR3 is TGTGCCAGCAGCCCCTTCCCGGGACAGAGTTCACCCCTCCACTTT.

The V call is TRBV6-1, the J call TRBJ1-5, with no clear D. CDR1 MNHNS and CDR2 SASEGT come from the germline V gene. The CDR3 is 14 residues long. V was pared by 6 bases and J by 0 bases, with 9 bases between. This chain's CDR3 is CASSPRYSNQPQHF. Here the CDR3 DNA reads TGTGCCAGCAGCCCCAGGTATAGCAATCAGCCCCAGCATTTT.

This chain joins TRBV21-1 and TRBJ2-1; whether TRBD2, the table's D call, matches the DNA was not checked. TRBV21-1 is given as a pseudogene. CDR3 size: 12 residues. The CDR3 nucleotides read TGTGCCAGCAGCAAATCTGGGCGGGACGCTTTCTTC. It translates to CASSKSGRDAFF.

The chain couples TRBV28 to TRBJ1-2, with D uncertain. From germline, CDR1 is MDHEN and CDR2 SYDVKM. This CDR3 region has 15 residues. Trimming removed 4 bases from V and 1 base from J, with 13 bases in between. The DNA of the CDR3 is TGTGCCAGCAGTTGGAGACGGGGTGTTAACTATGGCTACACCTTC. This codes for CASSWRRGVNYGYTF.

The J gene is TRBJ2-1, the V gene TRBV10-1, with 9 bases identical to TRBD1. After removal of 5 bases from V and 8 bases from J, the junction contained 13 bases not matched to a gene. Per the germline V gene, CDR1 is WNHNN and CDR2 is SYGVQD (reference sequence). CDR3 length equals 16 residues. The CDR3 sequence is CASSLTIGTGRDEQFF. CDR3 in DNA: TGCGCCAGCAGTCTTACTATAGGGACAGGGCGGGATGAGCAGTTCTTC.